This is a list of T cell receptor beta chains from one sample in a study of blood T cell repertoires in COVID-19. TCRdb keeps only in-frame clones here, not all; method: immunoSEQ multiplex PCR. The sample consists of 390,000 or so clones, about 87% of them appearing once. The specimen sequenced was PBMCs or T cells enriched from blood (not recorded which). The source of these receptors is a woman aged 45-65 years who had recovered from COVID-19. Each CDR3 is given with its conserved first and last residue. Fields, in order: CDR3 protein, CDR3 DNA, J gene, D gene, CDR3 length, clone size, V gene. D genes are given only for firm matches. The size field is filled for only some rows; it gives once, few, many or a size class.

CDR3 protein: CASSEFQALFF; CDR3 DNA: TGTGCCAGCAGTGAGTTTCAGGCACTGTTTTTT; J gene: TRBJ1-4; D gene: .; CDR3 length: 11; clone size: .; V gene: TRBV2
CDR3 protein: CASSLGTGVDYGYTF; CDR3 DNA: TGTGCCAGCAGTTTAGGGACAGGGGTGGACTATGGCTACACCTTC; J gene: TRBJ1-2; D gene: TRBD1; CDR3 length: 15; clone size: .; V gene: TRBV28
CDR3 protein: CASSRGQGAEGYTF; CDR3 DNA: TGTGCCAGCTCACGGGGACAGGGGGCCGAGGGCTACACCTTC; J gene: TRBJ1-2; D gene: TRBD1; CDR3 length: 14; clone size: .; V gene: TRBV18
CDR3 protein: CASSVAGSDTEAFF; CDR3 DNA: TGTGCCAGCAGCGTAGCGGGGTCGGACACTGAAGCTTTCTTT; J gene: TRBJ1-1; D gene: .; CDR3 length: 14; clone size: .; V gene: TRBV9
CDR3 protein: CASQARTGLGGYTF; CDR3 DNA: TGTGCCAGTCAAGCAAGGACAGGGCTCGGCGGCTACACCTTC; J gene: TRBJ1-2; D gene: TRBD1; CDR3 length: 14; clone size: .; V gene: TRBV19
CDR3 protein: CASSQDDRPYSPLHF; CDR3 DNA: TGCGCCAGCAGCCAAGACGACAGGCCCTATTCACCCCTCCACTTT; J gene: TRBJ1-6; D gene: .; CDR3 length: 15; clone size: few; V gene: TRBV4-3
CDR3 protein: CASSSGALNYGYTF; CDR3 DNA: TGTGCCAGCAGCTCCGGTGCCCTGAACTATGGCTACACCTTC; J gene: TRBJ1-2; D gene: .; CDR3 length: 14; clone size: few; V gene: TRBV28
CDR3 protein: CASSEPRGLTEAFF; CDR3 DNA: TGTGCCAGCAGTGAGCCAAGGGGACTCACTGAAGCTTTCTTT; J gene: TRBJ1-1; D gene: .; CDR3 length: 14; clone size: .; V gene: TRBV2
CDR3 protein: CASSQGNRGIGTEAFF; CDR3 DNA: TGTGCCAGCAGCCAAGGGAACAGGGGAATTGGAACTGAAGCTTTCTTT; J gene: TRBJ1-1; D gene: TRBD1; CDR3 length: 16; clone size: .; V gene: TRBV4-2
CDR3 protein: CASSFQGITEAFF; CDR3 DNA: TGTGCCAGCAGCTTCCAGGGGATAACTGAAGCTTTCTTT; J gene: TRBJ1-1; D gene: .; CDR3 length: 13; clone size: once; V gene: TRBV7-2
CDR3 protein: CASSRSGDSGYGYTF; CDR3 DNA: TGTGCCAGTAGTAGATCCGGGGATAGTGGCTATGGCTACACCTTC; J gene: TRBJ1-2; D gene: .; CDR3 length: 15; clone size: .; V gene: TRBV19
CDR3 protein: CASSQNSNTEAFF; CDR3 DNA: TGTGCCAGCAGCCAAAACTCGAACACTGAAGCTTTCTTT; J gene: TRBJ1-1; D gene: .; CDR3 length: 13; clone size: .; V gene: TRBV3-1/TRBV3-2
CDR3 protein: CASSRTGNEQFF; CDR3 DNA: TGTGCCAGCAGCCGGACAGGTAATGAGCAGTTCTTC; J gene: TRBJ2-1; D gene: TRBD1; CDR3 length: 12; clone size: .; V gene: TRBV11-3
CDR3 protein: CASSLDRNQPQHF; CDR3 DNA: TGTGCCAGCAGCTTGGACAGAAATCAGCCCCAGCATTTT; J gene: TRBJ1-5; D gene: .; CDR3 length: 13; clone size: .; V gene: TRBV5-8
CDR3 protein: CASSPTGFPGPQHF; CDR3 DNA: TGTGCCAGCAGCCCAACAGGGTTTCCGGGTCCCCAGCATTTT; J gene: TRBJ1-5; D gene: .; CDR3 length: 14; clone size: .; V gene: TRBV6-5
CDR3 protein: CAISEPGQGNAEQYF; CDR3 DNA: TGTGCCATCAGCGAACCGGGACAGGGGAATGCGGAGCAGTACTTC; J gene: TRBJ2-7; D gene: TRBD1; CDR3 length: 15; clone size: few; V gene: TRBV10-3
CDR3 protein: CASKPAGGNQPQHF; CDR3 DNA: TGTGCCAGCAAGCCGGCAGGGGGCAATCAGCCCCAGCATTTT; J gene: TRBJ1-5; D gene: .; CDR3 length: 14; clone size: .; V gene: TRBV6-5
CDR3 protein: CASRMGDPVHEQYF; CDR3 DNA: TGCGCCAGCAGGATGGGAGACCCCGTGCACGAGCAGTACTTC; J gene: TRBJ2-7; D gene: .; CDR3 length: 14; clone size: .; V gene: TRBV5-1
CDR3 protein: CSVSDSYLNQPQHF; CDR3 DNA: TGCAGCGTTTCCGACAGCTACCTAAATCAGCCCCAGCATTTT; J gene: TRBJ1-5; D gene: .; CDR3 length: 14; clone size: .; V gene: TRBV29-1
CDR3 protein: CASSQPRPDYYEQYF; CDR3 DNA: TGTGCCAGCAGCCAACCTAGGCCGGACTACTACGAGCAGTACTTC; J gene: TRBJ2-7; D gene: .; CDR3 length: 15; clone size: .; V gene: TRBV3-1/TRBV3-2
CDR3 protein: CASRPGQVYEQYF; CDR3 DNA: TGTGCCAGCAGACCCGGACAGGTCTACGAGCAGTACTTC; J gene: TRBJ2-7; D gene: TRBD1; CDR3 length: 13; clone size: few; V gene: TRBV6-5
CDR3 protein: CASRLSSVPSSYEQYF; CDR3 DNA: TGTGCAAGTCGCTTAAGTTCTGTGCCCAGCTCCTACGAGCAGTACTTC; J gene: TRBJ2-7; D gene: .; CDR3 length: 16; clone size: once; V gene: TRBV12-2
CDR3 protein: CASSWGDRGQYEQYF; CDR3 DNA: TGTGCCAGCAGTTGGGGGGACAGGGGGCAATATGAGCAGTACTTC; J gene: TRBJ2-7; D gene: TRBD1; CDR3 length: 15; clone size: once; V gene: TRBV28
CDR3 protein: CASRLQGQETQYF; CDR3 DNA: TGTGCCAGCAGGCTACAGGGCCAAGAGACCCAGTACTTC; J gene: TRBJ2-5; D gene: .; CDR3 length: 13; clone size: .; V gene: TRBV27
CDR3 protein: CASSLSTSGVGTQYF; CDR3 DNA: TGCGCCAGCAGCTTGTCGACTAGCGGGGTCGGTACGCAGTATTTT; J gene: TRBJ2-3; D gene: TRBD2; CDR3 length: 15; clone size: .; V gene: TRBV5-1
CDR3 protein: CASSFSGSGGYTF; CDR3 DNA: TGTGCCAGCAGCTTTTCAGGCTCAGGGGGCTACACCTTC; J gene: TRBJ1-2; D gene: .; CDR3 length: 13; clone size: .; V gene: TRBV7-3
CDR3 protein: CASSYGTGLVTEAFF; CDR3 DNA: TGTGCCAGCAGTTACGGCACAGGGTTGGTCACTGAAGCTTTCTTT; J gene: TRBJ1-1; D gene: .; CDR3 length: 15; clone size: .; V gene: TRBV6-2/TRBV6-3
CDR3 protein: CASSRLAGAEQYF; CDR3 DNA: TGTGCCAGCAGCCGACTAGCGGGGGCCGAGCAGTACTTC; J gene: TRBJ2-7; D gene: TRBD2; CDR3 length: 13; clone size: .; V gene: TRBV4-2
CDR3 protein: CASSQSLGLPYEQYF; CDR3 DNA: TGCGCCAGCAGCCAGAGCTTAGGACTACCCTACGAGCAGTACTTC; J gene: TRBJ2-7; D gene: .; CDR3 length: 15; clone size: .; V gene: TRBV4-3
CDR3 protein: CASSPASGNYGYTF; CDR3 DNA: TGTGCCAGCAGTCCGGCTTCAGGGAACTATGGCTACACCTTC; J gene: TRBJ1-2; D gene: .; CDR3 length: 14; clone size: .; V gene: TRBV27
CDR3 protein: CASSLGQGVSYEQYF; CDR3 DNA: TGTGCCAGCAGCTTGGGACAGGGGGTCTCCTACGAGCAGTACTTC; J gene: TRBJ2-7; D gene: TRBD1; CDR3 length: 15; clone size: few; V gene: TRBV5-5
CDR3 protein: CASTRDTYGYTF; CDR3 DNA: TGTGCCAGCACCCGGGACACCTATGGCTACACCTTC; J gene: TRBJ1-2; D gene: .; CDR3 length: 12; clone size: .; V gene: TRBV5-6
CDR3 protein: CASSSPQGVGTEAFF; CDR3 DNA: TGTGCCAGCAGCTCACCGCAGGGGGTTGGAACTGAAGCTTTCTTT; J gene: TRBJ1-1; D gene: TRBD1; CDR3 length: 15; clone size: once; V gene: TRBV7-2
CDR3 protein: CASTSLEGNTIYF; CDR3 DNA: TGTGCCAGCACCTCTCTAGAGGGAAACACCATATATTTT; J gene: TRBJ1-3; D gene: .; CDR3 length: 13; clone size: few; V gene: TRBV7-2
CDR3 protein: CATAAGPSNYEQYF; CDR3 DNA: TGTGCCACCGCCGCGGGTCCCTCGAATTACGAGCAGTACTTC; J gene: TRBJ2-7; D gene: .; CDR3 length: 14; clone size: .; V gene: TRBV3-1/TRBV3-2
CDR3 protein: CASSLGTGGYNSPLHF; CDR3 DNA: TGTGCCAGCAGCTTAGGGACAGGGGGTTATAATTCACCCCTCCACTTT; J gene: TRBJ1-6; D gene: TRBD1; CDR3 length: 16; clone size: .; V gene: TRBV7-2
CDR3 protein: CASSLAGAAGGLPDTQYF; CDR3 DNA: TGTGCCAGCAGCTTAGCGGGGGCCGCCGGGGGGTTGCCAGATACGCAGTATTTT; J gene: TRBJ2-3; D gene: .; CDR3 length: 18; clone size: few; V gene: TRBV7-9
CDR3 protein: CASRLGTGGRDGYTF; CDR3 DNA: TGTGCCAGCAGATTGGGGACAGGGGGCCGGGATGGCTACACCTTC; J gene: TRBJ1-2; D gene: TRBD1; CDR3 length: 15; clone size: .; V gene: TRBV27
CDR3 protein: CASSIGGGGTEAFF; CDR3 DNA: TGTGCCAGTAGTATAGGGGGGGGAGGCACTGAAGCTTTCTTT; J gene: TRBJ1-1; D gene: .; CDR3 length: 14; clone size: once; V gene: TRBV19
CDR3 protein: CASSLRGRWYGYTF; CDR3 DNA: TGTGCCAGCAGTCTCAGGGGGCGATGGTATGGCTACACCTTC; J gene: TRBJ1-2; D gene: TRBD1; CDR3 length: 14; clone size: .; V gene: TRBV28